This T cell receptor (beta chain) stems from a study of Ad26.COV2.S vaccination and SARS-CoV-2 variants. As for the study in general: Intramuscular Ad26.COV2.S doses were given once or twice, 56 days apart.

Treatment given: some 19 received Ad26.COV2.S at low or high dose, single or two shots; about five received placebo; per-sample allocation not given. The investigators took samples on day 63 after the first vaccine or placebo injection. The V end was cut by 0 bases, the J end by 4 bases, with 7 bases between. Germline V CDR1 and CDR2: SGHRS, YFSETQ. CDR3 length: 13 residues. The data were produced by immunoSEQ multiplex PCR, yet TCRdb's version contains in-frame clones alone and is incomplete. This sample has a few hundred thousand clones, with around 86% found just once. The rearrangement joins TRBV5-1 to TRBJ2-5, with D hard to call. The sequence was obtained from a person between 18 and 65 years old who received the Ad26.COV2.S COVID-19 vaccine or a placebo. The sample consisted of peripheral blood, taken in a trial of Ad26.COV2.S vaccine versus placebo. The CDR3 loop is CASSLATGETQYF. The CDR3 bases are TGCGCCAGCAGCTTGGCGACGGGAGAGACCCAGTACTTC. Using reference TRBV5-1 and TRBJ2-5 for the parts outside the CDR3, the full variable domain is KAGVTQTPRYLIKTRGQQVTLSCSPISGHRSVSWYQQTPGQGLQFLFEYFSETQRNKGNFPGRFSGRQFSNSRSEMNVSTLELGDSALYLCASSLATGETQYFGPGTRLLVL.